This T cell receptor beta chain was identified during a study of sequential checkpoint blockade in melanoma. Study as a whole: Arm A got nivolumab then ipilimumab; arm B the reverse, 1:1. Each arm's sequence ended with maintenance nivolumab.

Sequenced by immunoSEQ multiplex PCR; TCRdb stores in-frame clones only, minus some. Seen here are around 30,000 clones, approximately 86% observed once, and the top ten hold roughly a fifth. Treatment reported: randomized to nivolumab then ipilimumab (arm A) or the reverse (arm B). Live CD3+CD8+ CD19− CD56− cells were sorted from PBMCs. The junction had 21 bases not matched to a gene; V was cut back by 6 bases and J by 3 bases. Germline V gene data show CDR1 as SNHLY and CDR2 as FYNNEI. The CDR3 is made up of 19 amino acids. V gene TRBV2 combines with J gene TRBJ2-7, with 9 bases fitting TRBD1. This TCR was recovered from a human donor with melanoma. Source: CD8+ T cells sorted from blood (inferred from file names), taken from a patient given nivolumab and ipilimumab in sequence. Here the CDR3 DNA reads TGTGCCAGCAGACTCCCAGGCCTCCTCGGGACAGGGCCAAACTACGAGCAGTACTTC. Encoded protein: CASRLPGLLGTGPNYEQYF.